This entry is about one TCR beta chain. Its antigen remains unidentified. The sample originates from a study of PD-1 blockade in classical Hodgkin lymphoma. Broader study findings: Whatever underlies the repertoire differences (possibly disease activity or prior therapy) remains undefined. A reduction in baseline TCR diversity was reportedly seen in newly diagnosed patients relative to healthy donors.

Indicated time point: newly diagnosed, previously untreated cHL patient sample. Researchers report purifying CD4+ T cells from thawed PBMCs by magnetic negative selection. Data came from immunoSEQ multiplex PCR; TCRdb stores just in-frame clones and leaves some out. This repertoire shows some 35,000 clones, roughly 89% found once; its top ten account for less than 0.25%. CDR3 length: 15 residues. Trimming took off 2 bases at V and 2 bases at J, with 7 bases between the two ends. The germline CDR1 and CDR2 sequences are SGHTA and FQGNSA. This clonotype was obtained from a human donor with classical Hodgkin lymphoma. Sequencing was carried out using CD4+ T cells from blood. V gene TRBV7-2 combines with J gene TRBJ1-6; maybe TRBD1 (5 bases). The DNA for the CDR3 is TGTGCCAGCAGCTTACAGGGTGCCTATAATTCACCCCTCCACTTT. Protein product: CASSLQGAYNSPLHF. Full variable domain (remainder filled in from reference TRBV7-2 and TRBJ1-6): GAGVSQSPSNKVTEKGKDVELRCDPISGHTALYWYRQSLGQGLEFLIYFQGNSAPDKSGLPSDRFSAERTGGSVSTLTIQRTQQEDSAVYLCASSLQGAYNSPLHFGNGTRLTVT.